The entry below describes one TCR beta chain. This entry is derived from a study of blood T cell repertoires in COVID-19. Study at large: Acute-phase and convalescent COVID-19 samples originated in the United States, Italy and Spain. From T cells, B-cell-depleted T cells, or PBMCs came the material, which was cDNA or gDNA.

CDR1 KGHDR and CDR2 SFDVKD come from the germline V gene. This CDR3 is built from 16 residues. Trimming cost V 3 bases and J 1 base; bases outside gene matches: 3. Produced via immunoSEQ multiplex PCR; TCRdb's table is partial and in-frame only. The sample holds more than 85,000 clones, about 88% seen once. The rearrangement joins TRBV24-1 to TRBJ2-7, with 12 bases fitting TRBD2. The TCR was taken from a woman of 80 years or more with acute or convalescent COVID-19. Sequenced: peripheral blood. This CDR3 reads CATSDDTSGRSYEQYF. For the CDR3, the DNA is TGTGCCACCAGTGATGATACTAGCGGGAGGTCCTACGAGCAGTACTTC.